Shown below are 8 T cell receptor beta chains from a single sample sequenced in a study of cytomegalovirus exposure and HLA in healthy donors. It was with 60 Vbeta and 13 Jbeta primers that the PCR ran. Assay: immunoSEQ multiplex PCR; the TCRdb copy retains only in-frame clones and omits some. The data contain 60,000 to 70,000 clones, over 75% of them singletons. Sequenced material: PBMCs. These receptors were obtained from a woman in her 30s in good health and CMV-seronegative.

The chain links TRBV11-2 to TRBJ1-4; D uncertain. CDR3 size: 13 residues. V was shortened by 3 bases and J by 6 bases, with 8 bases between the two germline ends. Looked up from germline, CDR1 is SGHAT and CDR2 is FQNNGV. The CDR3 reads CASSLVRDEKLFF. CDR3 coding DNA: TGTGCCAGCAGCTTGGTCCGAGATGAAAAACTGTTTTTT.

CDR3 DNA: TGCAGCGTTGTTCAGGGTTACACTGAAGCTTTCTTT. It codes for CSVVQGYTEAFF. This chain joins TRBV29-1 and TRBJ1-1; a possible D gene is TRBD1 (5 bases). V lost 4 bases and J 3 bases, leaving 9 bases between the germline ends. This CDR3 spans 12 amino acids. Germline-derived CDR1 and CDR2 are SQVTM and ANQGSEA.

The chain is built from TRBV15 and TRBJ1-2; 10 nucleotides match TRBD1. The CDR3 is 14 amino acids. The ends lost 1 base at V and 5 bases at J; junction bases unmatched: 1. CDR1 LNHNV and CDR2 YYDKDF come from the germline V gene (reference sequence). Here the CDR3 DNA reads TGTGCCACCAGCAGAGGGACAGGGGGGTATGGCTACACCTTC. This gives the protein CATSRGTGGYGYTF. Full variable domain (rest looked up from reference TRBV15 and TRBJ1-2): DAMVIQNPRYQVTQFGKPVTLSCSQTLNHNVMYWYQQKSSQAPKLLFHYYDKDFNNEADTPDNFQSRRPNTSFCFLDIRSPGLGDTAMYLCATSRGTGGYGYTFGSGTRLTVV.

This clone was seen a handful of times. The CDR3 DNA follows: TGTGCCAGCAGCTTAGATCTTACAGGGGGCGAAGCTTTCTTT. Translated: CASSLDLTGGEAFF. The chain carries TRBV7-9 and TRBJ1-1; TRBD1 aligns across 9 bases. CDR3 size: 14 residues. The germline V gene encodes CDR1 SEHNR and CDR2 FQNEAQ (reference sequence). V shed 1 base and J 8 bases; nucleotides not matched to a gene: 5.

The chain carries TRBV30 and TRBJ2-7; possible D gene TRBD2, 5 bases. CDR3 length: 12 amino acids. Germline V lookup: CDR1 GTSNPN, CDR2 SVGIG (reference sequence). Trimming pared 2 bases from V and 12 bases from J, leaving 17 bases between. CDR3 bases: TGTGCCTGGAGTTCCTCGTCTCGAGGGCGGTACTTC. Translating it yields CAWSSSSRGRYF.

The CDR3 DNA is TGTGCCAGCAGCGTAGAGGGGACTACCTACGAGCAGTACTTC. As protein: CASSVEGTTYEQYF. The chain uses TRBV9 and TRBJ2-7; 7 positions agree with TRBD2. Germline assignment: CDR1 SGDLS and CDR2 YYNGEE. Trimming at V came to 0 bases and at J to 2 bases, leaving 2 bases not matched to a gene. The CDR3 extends over 14 amino acids.

A few counts support this clone. The V gene is TRBV6-6, the J gene TRBJ2-7, with TRBD2 matching over 11 bases. Germline V gene data show CDR1 as MNHNY and CDR2 as SVGAGI (reference sequence). The CDR3 is 15 amino acids. The junction had 9 bases not matched to a gene; V was cut back by 8 bases and J by 3 bases. The CDR3: CASSQTSGRLYEQYF. In nucleotides, the CDR3 is TGTGCCAGCTCCCAAACTAGCGGGAGACTCTACGAGCAGTACTTC.

This clone was seen just once. The J gene is TRBJ1-1, the V gene TRBV30; no clear D gene. CDR1 is GTSNPN, CDR2 SVGIG, per germline (reference sequence). Trimming took off 0 bases at V and 1 base at J, with 6 bases between the two ends. The CDR3 totals 13 residues. The CDR3 nucleotides read TGTGCCTGGAGTGTACAACAGAACACTGAAGCTTTCTTT. Protein sequence: CAWSVQQNTEAFF.